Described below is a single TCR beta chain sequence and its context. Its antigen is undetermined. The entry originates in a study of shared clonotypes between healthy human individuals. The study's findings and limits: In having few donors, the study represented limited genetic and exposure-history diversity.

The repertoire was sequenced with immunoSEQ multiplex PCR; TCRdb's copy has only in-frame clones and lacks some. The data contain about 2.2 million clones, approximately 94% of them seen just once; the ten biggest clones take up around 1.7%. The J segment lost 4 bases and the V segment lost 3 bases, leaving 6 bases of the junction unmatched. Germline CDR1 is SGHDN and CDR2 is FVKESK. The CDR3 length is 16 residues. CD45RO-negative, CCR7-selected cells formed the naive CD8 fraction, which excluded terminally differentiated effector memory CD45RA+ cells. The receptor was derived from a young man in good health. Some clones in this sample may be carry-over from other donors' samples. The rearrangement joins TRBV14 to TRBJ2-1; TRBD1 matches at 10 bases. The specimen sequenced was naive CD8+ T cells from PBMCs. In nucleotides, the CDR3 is TGTGCCAGCAGCCAGCGACAGGGGGCTCTATACAATGAGCAGTTCTTC. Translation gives CASSQRQGALYNEQFF.